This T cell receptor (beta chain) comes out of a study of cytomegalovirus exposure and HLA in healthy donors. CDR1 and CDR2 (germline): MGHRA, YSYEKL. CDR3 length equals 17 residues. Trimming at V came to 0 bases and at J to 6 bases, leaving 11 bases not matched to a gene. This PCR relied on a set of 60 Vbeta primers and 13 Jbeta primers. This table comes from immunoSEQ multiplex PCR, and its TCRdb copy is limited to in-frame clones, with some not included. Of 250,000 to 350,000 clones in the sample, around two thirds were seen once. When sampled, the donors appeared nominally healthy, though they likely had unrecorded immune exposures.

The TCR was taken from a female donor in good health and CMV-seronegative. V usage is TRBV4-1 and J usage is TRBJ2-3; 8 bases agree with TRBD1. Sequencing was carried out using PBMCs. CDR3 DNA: TGCGCCAGCAGCCAAGATCGCGGACAGGGCACCCCGGATACGCAGTATTTT. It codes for CASSQDRGQGTPDTQYF.